This T cell receptor (beta chain) comes out of a study of T cell clonality in common variable immunodeficiency. General observations from the study: CVID subjects showed higher TCRbeta clonality than healthy controls. Reportedly, TCR beta sequences from common variable immunodeficiency showed fewer deletions and N-nucleotide insertions. Compared with controls, CVID subjects had fewer shared TCRbeta clones.

Sequencing was performed with immunoSEQ multiplex PCR; in TCRdb, only in-frame clones are kept and a portion is missing. Observed in the sample are 40,000 to 45,000 clones, none of them singletons. This clone was counted at least ten times. Its antigen is not identified. The read finishes 3 residues shy of the CDR3 end, and the germline J gene is used to complete it. Donors gave roughly 4.5 to 8.5 ml heparinized peripheral whole blood. The V gene's germline CDR1 is DFQATT and CDR2 SNEGSKA (reference sequence). Trimming left V 6 bases short and J 1 base short, with 12 bases between. The CDR3 extends over 13 amino acids.

This chain joins TRBV20-1 and TRBJ1-1; D is possibly TRBD1 (6 bases). The TCR originated in a person aged 18 to 75 in good health. The sequenced sample consisted of peripheral blood mononuclear cells. CDR3: CSATQGRNTEAFF. CDR3 DNA (partial): TGCAGTGCCACACAGGGTAGGAACACTGAA.